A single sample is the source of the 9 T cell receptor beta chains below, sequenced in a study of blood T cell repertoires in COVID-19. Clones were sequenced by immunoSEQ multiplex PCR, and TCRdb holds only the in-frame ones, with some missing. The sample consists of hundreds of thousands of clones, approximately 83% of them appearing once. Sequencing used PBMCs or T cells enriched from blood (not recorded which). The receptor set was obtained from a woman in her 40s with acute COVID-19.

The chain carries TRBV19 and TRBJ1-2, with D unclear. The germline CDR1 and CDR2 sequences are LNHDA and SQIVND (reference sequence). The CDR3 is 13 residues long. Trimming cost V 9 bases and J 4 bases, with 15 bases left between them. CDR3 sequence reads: CASTADAVYGYTF. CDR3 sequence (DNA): TGTGCCAGCACGGCGGATGCGGTCTATGGCTACACCTTC.

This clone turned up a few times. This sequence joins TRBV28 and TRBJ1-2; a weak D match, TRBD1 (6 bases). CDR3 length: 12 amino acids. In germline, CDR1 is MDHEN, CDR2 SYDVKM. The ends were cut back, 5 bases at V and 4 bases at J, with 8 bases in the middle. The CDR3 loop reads CASSPDSYGYTF. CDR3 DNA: TGTGCCAGCAGTCCGGACAGCTATGGCTACACCTTC.

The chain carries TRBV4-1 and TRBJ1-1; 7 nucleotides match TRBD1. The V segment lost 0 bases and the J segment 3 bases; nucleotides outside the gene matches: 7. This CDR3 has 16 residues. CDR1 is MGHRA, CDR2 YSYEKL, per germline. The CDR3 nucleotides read TGCGCCAGCAGCCAAGAAAAGGGGGCGCGGTACACTGAAGCTTTCTTT. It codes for CASSQEKGARYTEAFF.

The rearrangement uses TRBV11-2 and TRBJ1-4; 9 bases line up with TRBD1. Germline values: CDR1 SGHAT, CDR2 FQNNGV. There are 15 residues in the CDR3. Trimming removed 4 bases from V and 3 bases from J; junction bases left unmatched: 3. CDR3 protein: CASSSGQGSNEKLFF. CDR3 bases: TGTGCCAGCAGCTCGGGACAGGGATCTAATGAAAAACTGTTTTTT.

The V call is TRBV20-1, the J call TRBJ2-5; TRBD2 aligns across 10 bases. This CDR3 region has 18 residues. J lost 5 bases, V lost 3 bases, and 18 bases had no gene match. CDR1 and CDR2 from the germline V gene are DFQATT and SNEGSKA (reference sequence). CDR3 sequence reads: CSASREGLLAGVLETQYF. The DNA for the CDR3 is TGCAGTGCTAGTAGAGAAGGCCTCCTAGCGGGAGTTTTGGAGACCCAGTACTTC.

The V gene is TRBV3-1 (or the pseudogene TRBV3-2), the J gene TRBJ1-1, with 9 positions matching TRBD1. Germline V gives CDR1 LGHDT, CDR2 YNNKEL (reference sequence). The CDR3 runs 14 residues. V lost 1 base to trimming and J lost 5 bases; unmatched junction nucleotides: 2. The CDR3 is CASSQGTGVTEAFF. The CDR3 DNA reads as TGTGCCAGCAGCCAAGGGACAGGGGTAACTGAAGCTTTCTTT.

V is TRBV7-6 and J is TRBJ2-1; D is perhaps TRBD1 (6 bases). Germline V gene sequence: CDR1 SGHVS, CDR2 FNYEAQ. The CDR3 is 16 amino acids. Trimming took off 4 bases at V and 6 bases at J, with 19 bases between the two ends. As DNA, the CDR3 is TGTGCCAGCAGCTCAAGACGGGAAGGGGGATTCAATGAGCAGTTCTTC. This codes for CASSSRREGGFNEQFF.

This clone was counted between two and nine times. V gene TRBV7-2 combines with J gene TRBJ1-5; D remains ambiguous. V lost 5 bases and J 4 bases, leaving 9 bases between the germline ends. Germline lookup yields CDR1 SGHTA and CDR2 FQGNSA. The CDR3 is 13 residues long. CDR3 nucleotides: TGTGCCAGCAGCCAAGAGGAGAATCAGCCCCAGCATTTT. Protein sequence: CASSQEENQPQHF. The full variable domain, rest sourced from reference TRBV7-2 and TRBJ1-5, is GAGVSQSPSNKVTEKGKDVELRCDPISGHTALYWYRQSLGQGLEFLIYFQGNSAPDKSGLPSDRFSAERTGGSVSTLTIQRTQQEDSAVYLCASSQEENQPQHFGDGTRLSIL.

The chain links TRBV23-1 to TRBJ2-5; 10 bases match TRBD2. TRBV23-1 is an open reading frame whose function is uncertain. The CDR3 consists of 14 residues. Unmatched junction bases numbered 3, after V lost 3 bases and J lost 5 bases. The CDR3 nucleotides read TGCGCCAGCAGTCAGCAGCGGGGGGGGGAGACCCAGTACTTC. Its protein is CASSQQRGGETQYF.